This T cell receptor (beta chain) was obtained from a study of CD8+ T cells in alopecia areata. Following RNA extraction, reverse transcription yielded cDNA that acted as the sequencing template. This table comes from immunoSEQ multiplex PCR, and its TCRdb copy is limited to in-frame clones, with some not included. The sample shows approximately 280,000 clones, nearly 60% of them seen only once. Study-wide results and caveats: Patients shared TCRs less clearly than mice did, possibly for HLA-related reasons. Scalp specimens additionally yield sequences from normal skin's resident alphabeta T cells. Across lesional scalp, and particularly alopecia totalis/universalis, clonality surpassed that of normal scalp.

Comments on this clone: Its antigen is undetermined.

The treatment denotes: oral pan-JAK inhibitor, 5-10 mg twice daily. From PBMCs, CD4+ and CD8+ T cells were sorted. Deletions cut 5 bases from V and 1 base from J, with 14 bases between. The CDR3 loop spans 15 amino acids. Germline loops: CDR1 SGHTA, CDR2 FQGNSA. The chain is built from TRBV7-2 and TRBJ2-5; perhaps TRBD2 as D (6 bases). The clonotype comes from a human donor with alopecia areata. Specimen: CD4+ T cells sorted from blood, collected at week 24, from a patient treated with tofacitinib. The CDR3: CASSQQAGTQETQYF. The CDR3 DNA reads as TGTGCCAGCAGCCAGCAGGCGGGGACCCAAGAGACCCAGTACTTC.